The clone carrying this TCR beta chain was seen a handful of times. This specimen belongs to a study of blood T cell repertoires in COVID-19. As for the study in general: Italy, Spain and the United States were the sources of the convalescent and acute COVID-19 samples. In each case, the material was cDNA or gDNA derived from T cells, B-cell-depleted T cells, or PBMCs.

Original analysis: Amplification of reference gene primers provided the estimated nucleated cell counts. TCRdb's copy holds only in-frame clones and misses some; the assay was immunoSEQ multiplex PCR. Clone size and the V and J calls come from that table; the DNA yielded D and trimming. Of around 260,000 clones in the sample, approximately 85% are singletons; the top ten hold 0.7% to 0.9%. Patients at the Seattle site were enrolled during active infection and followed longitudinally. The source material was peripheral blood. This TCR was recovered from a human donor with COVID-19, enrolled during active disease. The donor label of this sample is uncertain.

In DNA form, the CDR3 reads TGTGCCAGCAGTTTTCAGAGGGACTCAGCTGAAGCTTTCTTT. Translating it yields CASSFQRDSAEAFF. The V call is TRBV2, the J call TRBJ1-1, with D possibly being TRBD1 (5 bases). CDR3 length: 14 amino acids. Germline CDR1 reads SNHLY; CDR2 reads FYNNEI. Trimming took off 5 bases at V and 6 bases at J, with 16 bases between the two ends. Full variable domain (rest looked up from reference TRBV2 and TRBJ1-1): EPEVTQTPSHQVTQMGQEVILRCVPISNHLYFYWYRQILGQKVEFLVSFYNNEISEKSEIFDDQFSVERPDGSNFTLKIRSTKLEDSAMYFCASSFQRDSAEAFFGQGTRLTVV.